The following is a TCR beta chain sequence with its context. The source of the sample is a study of control samples from healthy donors and cancer patients. TCRdb keeps only in-frame clones here, not all; method: immunoSEQ multiplex PCR. Here the sample spans about 96,000 clones, 85% to 95% being singletons. This CDR3 is built from 16 residues. Germline CDR1 SGHRS, CDR2 YFSETQ. J gave up 6 bases and V 0 bases, and 11 bases lay outside the gene matches. The TCR originated in a man between 18 and 29 years old in good health. The specimen sequenced was blood. V is TRBV5-1 and J is TRBJ1-1, with 7 bases lining up with TRBD1. CDR3 in amino acids: CASSLAEQGGSAEAFF. CDR3 bases: TGCGCCAGCAGCTTGGCGGAGCAGGGGGGATCCGCTGAAGCTTTCTTT.